This entry is about one T cell receptor beta chain. Germline CDR1 KGHSH, CDR2 LQKENI. V was cut by 3 bases and J by 6 bases, with 14 bases left in between. The CDR3 covers 14 residues. MiXCR was run by TCRdb on the 5' RACE reads, yielding one entry per CDR3 protein. Here the sample spans a few hundred thousand distinct CDR3 sequences, roughly 26% being singletons. The entry originates in a study of identical twins. These sequences were also reported in another study, on T cells expressing NK-cell markers.

The TCR originated in a woman under 30 in good health. What was sequenced was CD4+ T cells sorted from blood. The rearrangement links TRBV18 to TRBJ1-1, with a possible D match to TRBD1 (5 bases). The CDR3 is CASSPLGTGSEAFF. The CDR3 DNA reads TGTGCCAGCTCACCTCTAGGGACGGGCTCTGAAGCTTTCTTT.